This entry lists 8 T cell receptor beta chains sequenced from one sample in a study of beta chain features in type 1 diabetes. Study observations and caveats: Among patients with Type 1 diabetes, TCRB CDR3s were moderately but significantly shorter in every one of the four CD4+ subsets.

The sequenced template was cDNA made from the entire isolated RNA. TCRdb's table, derived via immunoSEQ multiplex PCR, lists solely in-frame clones and lacks some. Of 310,000 or so clones listed, 9.3% are singletons. Antigen specificity for these receptors is unknown. Sequences were obtained from central memory CD4+ T cells from blood. These receptors were collected from a man aged 30 to 45 with type 1 diabetes.

This clone was picked up a small number of times. The chain is built from TRBV20-1 and TRBJ2-5; maybe TRBD2 (5 bases). Trimming stripped 6 bases from V and 4 bases from J, with 9 bases between. The germline V gene encodes CDR1 DFQATT and CDR2 SNEGSKA (reference sequence). The CDR3 is 11 amino acids. The CDR3 region has the DNA TGCAGTGCAAATAGCGTAGAGACCCAGTACTTC. Its translation: CSANSVETQYF.

This clone has a handful of counts. The genes are TRBV6-5 and TRBJ2-7; TRBD2 matches at 8 bases. Germline CDR1 reads MNHEY; CDR2 reads SVGAGI. This CDR3 has 13 residues. With V trimmed by 6 bases and J by 5 bases, 6 bases remained unmatched. CDR3 loop: CASRQPGGHEQYF. The DNA for the CDR3 is TGTGCCAGCAGACAGCCGGGAGGGCACGAGCAGTACTTC.

This clone was detected a few times. V usage is TRBV7-2 and J usage is TRBJ2-1; 9 bases agree with TRBD2. Germline V gene sequence: CDR1 SGHTA, CDR2 FQGNSA. The V segment lost 3 bases and the J segment 6 bases; nucleotides outside the gene matches: 3. CDR3 size: 14 residues. The CDR3 spells CASSFAGGLNEQFF. CDR3 nucleotides: TGTGCCAGCAGCTTCGCGGGGGGGCTCAATGAGCAGTTCTTC.

This rearrangement joins TRBV7-2 to TRBJ1-1, with D possibly TRBD1 on 5 matching bases. V dropped 5 bases and J dropped 6 bases, with 16 bases sitting between them. Germline V gene sequence: CDR1 SGHTA, CDR2 FQGNSA. CDR3 size: 14 residues. The CDR3 DNA follows: TGTGCCAGCAGCAACTTGGGAGCAGGGTCTGAAGCTTTCTTT. Translating gives CASSNLGAGSEAFF.

This clone was seen at least ten times. The CDR3 loop reads CASSGTDTEAFF. The CDR3 bases are TGTGCCAGCAGTGGGACGGACACTGAAGCTTTCTTT. The rearrangement uses TRBV6-6 and TRBJ1-1; maybe TRBD1 (5 bases). The CDR3 runs 12 residues. Per the germline V gene, CDR1 is MNHNY and CDR2 is SVGAGI (reference sequence). Trimming removed 5 bases from V and 3 bases from J, with 7 bases in between.

This clone was seen only a few times. The chain uses TRBV5-4 and TRBJ2-1, with TRBD2 matching over 11 bases. The CDR3 covers 16 residues. Germline-derived CDR1 and CDR2 are SGHNT and YYREEE (reference sequence). The trim removed 4 bases at V and 9 bases at J, leaving 12 bases unmatched. CDR3 nucleotides: TGTGCCAGCAGCCCGGAGGTAGCGGGGGGGCCTGGTGAGCAGTTCTTC. Translating it yields CASSPEVAGGPGEQFF.

The chain has TRBV7-2 and TRBJ2-5, with D hard to call. Germline-derived CDR1 and CDR2 are SGHTA and FQGNSA. Trimming pared 5 bases from V and 5 bases from J, leaving 18 bases between. The CDR3 loop spans 15 amino acids. This CDR3 reads CASSPWLQPRETQYF. CDR3 nucleotides: TGTGCCAGCAGCCCCTGGCTGCAGCCAAGGGAGACCCAGTACTTC.

This clone came up many times. The CDR3 sequence: CASSLTGGHQETQYF. The CDR3 coding sequence is TGTGCCAGCAGCTTGACAGGGGGCCACCAAGAGACCCAGTACTTC. The chain joins TRBV11-2 to TRBJ2-5, with 10 positions matching TRBD1. Unmatched junction bases numbered 1, after V lost 3 bases and J lost 0 bases. CDR1 SGHAT and CDR2 FQNNGV come from the germline V gene. The CDR3 sequence is 15 residues long.